This T cell receptor (beta chain) derives from a study of lymphopenia after photon versus proton radiotherapy. Clones were read by immunoSEQ multiplex PCR, and TCRdb kept only the in-frame ones, dropping some. The data hold 25,000 to 35,000 clones, with roughly 90% observed a single time. The germline gives CDR1 SGHRS, CDR2 YFSETQ. The junction had 8 bases not matched to a gene; V was cut back by 4 bases and J by 4 bases. The CDR3 runs to 16 residues. The receptor was isolated from a woman in her forties or fifties with pancreatic cancer. The material sequenced was peripheral blood, taken from a patient treated with photon-based radiotherapy. The chain recombines TRBV5-1 with TRBJ2-1; 10 bases are shared with TRBD1. This chain's CDR3 is CASSPQGQGRYNEQFF. In DNA form, the CDR3 reads TGCGCCAGCAGCCCCCAGGGACAGGGGAGATACAATGAGCAGTTCTTC.